Sequencing of this T cell receptor (beta chain) was carried out in a study of molecular identifiers for immune sequencing clone quantification. RNA fractions of 10%, 30% or 50% and about 17,000 to 1,000,000 sorted cells were the source of naive CD8 libraries. Using a CD8+CD4-CCR7+CD45RA+ phenotype, naive CD8 T cells were sorted. Listed TCR primers, together with previously described methods, were used for the bulk TCR libraries. In TCRdb, the PCR reads were re-called with MiXCR into one record per CDR3 protein. The profile shows 460,000 or so distinct CDR3 sequences, under 30% of them singletons. This clonotype was detected a few times. Germline CDR1 is MDHEN and CDR2 is SYDVKM. Unmatched junction bases numbered 4, after V lost 4 bases and J lost 4 bases. CDR3 length equals 15 residues.

The sequencing sample was made of naive CD8+ T cells from blood, with Jurkat cell RNA spiked in. Subset of the sample: FACS-sorted CD8+CD4-CCR7+CD45RA+ naive T cells. The receptor was derived from a human donor in good health. Some libraries in this study had Jurkat cell RNA spiked in. The chain carries TRBV28 and TRBJ2-1, with TRBD1 matching over 10 bases. CDR3 loop: CASSSGTGVYNEQFF. CDR3 DNA: TGTGCCAGCAGTTCCGGGACAGGGGTTTACAATGAGCAGTTCTTC.